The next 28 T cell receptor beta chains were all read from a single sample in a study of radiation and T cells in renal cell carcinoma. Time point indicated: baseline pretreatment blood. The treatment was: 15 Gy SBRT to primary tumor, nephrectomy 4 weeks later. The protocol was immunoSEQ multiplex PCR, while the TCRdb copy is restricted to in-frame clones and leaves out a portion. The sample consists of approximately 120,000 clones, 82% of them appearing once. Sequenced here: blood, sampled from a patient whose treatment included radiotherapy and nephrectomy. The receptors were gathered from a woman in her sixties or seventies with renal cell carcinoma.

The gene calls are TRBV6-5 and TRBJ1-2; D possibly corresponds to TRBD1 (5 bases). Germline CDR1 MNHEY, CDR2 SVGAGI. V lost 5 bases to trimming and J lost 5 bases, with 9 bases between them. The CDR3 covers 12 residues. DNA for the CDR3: TGTGCCAGCAGTGGGACTTGGTATGGCTACACCTTC. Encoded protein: CASSGTWYGYTF.

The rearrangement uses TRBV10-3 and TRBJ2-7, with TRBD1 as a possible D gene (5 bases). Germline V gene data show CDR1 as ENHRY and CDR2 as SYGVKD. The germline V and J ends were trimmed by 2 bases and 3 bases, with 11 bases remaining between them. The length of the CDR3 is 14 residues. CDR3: CAISERQGIYEQYF. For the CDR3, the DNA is TGTGCCATCAGTGAGCGTCAGGGAATCTACGAGCAGTACTTC.

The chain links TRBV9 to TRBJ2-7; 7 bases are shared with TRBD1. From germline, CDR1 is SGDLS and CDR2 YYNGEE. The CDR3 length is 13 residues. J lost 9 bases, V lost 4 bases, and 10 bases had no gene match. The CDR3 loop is CASSSDFGDRQYF. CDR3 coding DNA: TGTGCCAGCAGCTCTGATTTCGGGGACAGGCAGTACTTC.

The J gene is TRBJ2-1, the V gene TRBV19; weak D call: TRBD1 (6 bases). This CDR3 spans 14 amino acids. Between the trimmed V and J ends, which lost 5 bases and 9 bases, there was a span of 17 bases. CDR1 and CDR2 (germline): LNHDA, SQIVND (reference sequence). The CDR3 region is CASSGGHGAAEQFF. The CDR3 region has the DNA TGTGCCAGTAGTGGGGGACACGGGGCCGCTGAGCAGTTCTTC.

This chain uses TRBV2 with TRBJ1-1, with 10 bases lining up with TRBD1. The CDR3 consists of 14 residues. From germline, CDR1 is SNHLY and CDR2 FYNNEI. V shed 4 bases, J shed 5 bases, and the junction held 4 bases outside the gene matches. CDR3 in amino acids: CASSGRQGATEAFF. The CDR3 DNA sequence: TGTGCCAGCAGTGGGCGACAGGGGGCGACTGAAGCTTTCTTT.

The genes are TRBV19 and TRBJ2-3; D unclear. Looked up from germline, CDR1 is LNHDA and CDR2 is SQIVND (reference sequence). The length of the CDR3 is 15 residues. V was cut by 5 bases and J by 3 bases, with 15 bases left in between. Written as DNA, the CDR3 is TGTGCCAGTAGTCGCCGCGAGAACCCGACAGATACGCAGTATTTT. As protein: CASSRRENPTDTQYF.

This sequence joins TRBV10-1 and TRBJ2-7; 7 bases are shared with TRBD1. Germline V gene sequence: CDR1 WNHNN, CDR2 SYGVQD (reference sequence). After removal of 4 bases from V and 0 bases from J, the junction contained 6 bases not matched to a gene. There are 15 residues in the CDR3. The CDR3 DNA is TGCGCCAGCAGTGGCGGACAGGCCAGCTCCTACGAGCAGTACTTC. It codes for CASSGGQASSYEQYF.

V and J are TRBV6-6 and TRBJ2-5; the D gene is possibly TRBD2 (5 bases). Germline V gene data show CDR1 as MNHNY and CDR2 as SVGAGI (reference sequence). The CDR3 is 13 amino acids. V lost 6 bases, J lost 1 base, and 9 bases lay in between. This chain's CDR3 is CASRAGVQETQYF. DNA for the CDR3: TGTGCCAGCAGGGCCGGGGTCCAAGAGACCCAGTACTTC.

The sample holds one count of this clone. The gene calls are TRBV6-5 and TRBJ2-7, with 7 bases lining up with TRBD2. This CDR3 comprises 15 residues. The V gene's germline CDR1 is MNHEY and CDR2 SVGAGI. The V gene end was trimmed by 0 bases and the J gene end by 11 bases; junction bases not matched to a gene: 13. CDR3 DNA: TGTGCCAGCAGTTACTCGAGAGGTGCCCGGGCGGGGGAGTACTTC. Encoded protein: CASSYSRGARAGEYF.

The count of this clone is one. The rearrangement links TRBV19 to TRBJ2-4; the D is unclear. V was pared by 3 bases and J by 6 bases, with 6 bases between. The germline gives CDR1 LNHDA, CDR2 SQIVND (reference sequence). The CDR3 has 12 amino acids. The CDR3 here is CASSMPRNIQYF. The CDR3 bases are TGTGCCAGTAGTATGCCAAGAAACATTCAGTACTTC.

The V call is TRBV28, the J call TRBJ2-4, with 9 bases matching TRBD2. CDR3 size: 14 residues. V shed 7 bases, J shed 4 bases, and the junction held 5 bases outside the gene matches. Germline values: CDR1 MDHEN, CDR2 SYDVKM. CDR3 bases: TGTGCCAGCAATCCGACTAGCGGAAAAAACATTCAGTACTTC. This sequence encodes CASNPTSGKNIQYF.

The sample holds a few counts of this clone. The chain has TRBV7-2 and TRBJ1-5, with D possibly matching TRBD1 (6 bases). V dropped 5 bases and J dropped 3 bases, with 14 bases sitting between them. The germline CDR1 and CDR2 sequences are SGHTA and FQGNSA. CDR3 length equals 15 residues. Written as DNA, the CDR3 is TGTGCCAGCAGCCCCATGACAGGAATCAATCAGCCCCAGCATTTT. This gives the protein CASSPMTGINQPQHF. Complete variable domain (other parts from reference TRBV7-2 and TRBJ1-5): GAGVSQSPSNKVTEKGKDVELRCDPISGHTALYWYRQSLGQGLEFLIYFQGNSAPDKSGLPSDRFSAERTGGSVSTLTIQRTQQEDSAVYLCASSPMTGINQPQHFGDGTRLSIL.

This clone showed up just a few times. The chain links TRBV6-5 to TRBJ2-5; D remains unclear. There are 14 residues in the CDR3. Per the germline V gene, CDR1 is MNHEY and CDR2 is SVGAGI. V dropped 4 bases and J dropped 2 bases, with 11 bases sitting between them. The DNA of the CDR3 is TGTGCCAGCAGTTTCCGCGCGGTACAAGAGACCCAGTACTTC. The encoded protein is CASSFRAVQETQYF.

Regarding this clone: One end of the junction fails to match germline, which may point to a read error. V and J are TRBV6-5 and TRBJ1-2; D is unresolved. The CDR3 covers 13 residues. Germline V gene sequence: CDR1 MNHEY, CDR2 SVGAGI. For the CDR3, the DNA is TGTGCCAGCACTTACGGGACTAACTATGGCTACACCTTC. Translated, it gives CASTYGTNYGYTF.

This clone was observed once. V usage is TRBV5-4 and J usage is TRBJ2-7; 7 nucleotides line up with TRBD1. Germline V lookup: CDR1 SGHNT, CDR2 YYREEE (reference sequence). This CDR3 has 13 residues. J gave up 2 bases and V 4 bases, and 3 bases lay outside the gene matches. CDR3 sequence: CASSDRDAYEQYF. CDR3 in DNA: TGTGCCAGCAGCGACAGGGACGCCTACGAGCAGTACTTC. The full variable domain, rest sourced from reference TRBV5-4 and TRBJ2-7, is ETGVTQSPTHLIKTRGQQVTLRCSSQSGHNTVSWYQQALGQGPQFIFQYYREEENGRGNFPPRFSGLQFPNYSSELNVNALELDDSALYLCASSDRDAYEQYFGPGTRLTVT.

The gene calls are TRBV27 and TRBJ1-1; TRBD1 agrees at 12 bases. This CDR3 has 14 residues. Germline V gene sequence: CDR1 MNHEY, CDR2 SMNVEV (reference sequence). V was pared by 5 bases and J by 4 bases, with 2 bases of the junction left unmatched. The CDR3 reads CASSGTGGFTEAFF. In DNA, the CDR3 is TGTGCCAGCAGTGGGACAGGGGGCTTCACTGAAGCTTTCTTT.

CDR3 in DNA: TGTGCCAGCAGCGTCTCTTCTGGAAACACCATATATTTT. This sequence encodes CASSVSSGNTIYF. This chain links TRBV6-6 with TRBJ1-3; D gene uncertain. Germline values: CDR1 MNHNY, CDR2 SVGAGI (reference sequence). Trimming shortened V by 6 bases and J by 1 base, and 7 bases separated the two germline ends. The CDR3 has 13 residues.

CDR3 DNA sequence: TGTGCCAGCAGTGTTGGACCAGATAGTTTTTATAGCAATCAGCCCCAGCATTTT. Its translation: CASSVGPDSFYSNQPQHF. This chain joins TRBV2 and TRBJ1-5, with D uncertain. The CDR3 spans 18 residues. The V end was cut by 4 bases, the J end by 0 bases, with 19 bases between. Looked up from germline, CDR1 is SNHLY and CDR2 is FYNNEI. The full variable domain, its missing parts supplied by reference TRBV2 and TRBJ1-5, is EPEVTQTPSHQVTQMGQEVILRCVPISNHLYFYWYRQILGQKVEFLVSFYNNEISEKSEIFDDQFSVERPDGSNFTLKIRSTKLEDSAMYFCASSVGPDSFYSNQPQHFGDGTRLSIL.

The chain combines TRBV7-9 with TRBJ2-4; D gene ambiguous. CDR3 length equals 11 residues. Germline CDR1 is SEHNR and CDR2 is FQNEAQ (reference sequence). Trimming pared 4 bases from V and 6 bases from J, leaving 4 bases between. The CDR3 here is CASSSLNIQYF. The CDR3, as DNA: TGTGCCAGCAGCTCCTTAAACATTCAGTACTTC.

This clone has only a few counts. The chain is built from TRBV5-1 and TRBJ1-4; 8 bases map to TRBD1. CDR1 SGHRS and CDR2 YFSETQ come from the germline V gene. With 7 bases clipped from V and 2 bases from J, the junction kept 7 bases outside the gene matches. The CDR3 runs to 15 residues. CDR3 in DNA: TGCGCCAGCCAGACCTCAGGGGGCACTAATGAAAAACTGTTTTTT. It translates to CASQTSGGTNEKLFF.

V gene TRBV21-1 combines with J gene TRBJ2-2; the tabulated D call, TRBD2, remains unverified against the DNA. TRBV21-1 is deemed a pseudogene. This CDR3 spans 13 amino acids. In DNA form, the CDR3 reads TGTGCCAGCAGCTTCCGGGGGACCGGGGAGCTGTTTTTT. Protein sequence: CASSFRGTGELFF.

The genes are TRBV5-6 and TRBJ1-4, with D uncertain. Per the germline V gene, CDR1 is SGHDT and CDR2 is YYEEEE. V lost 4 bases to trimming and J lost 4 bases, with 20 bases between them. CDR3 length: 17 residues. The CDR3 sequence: CASSQRPLRRINEKLFF. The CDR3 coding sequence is TGTGCCAGCAGCCAGCGGCCTCTAAGAAGGATTAATGAAAAACTGTTTTTT. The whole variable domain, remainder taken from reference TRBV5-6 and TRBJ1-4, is DAGVTQSPTHLIKTRGQQVTLRCSPKSGHDTVSWYQQALGQGPQFIFQYYEEEERQRGNFPDRFSGHQFPNYSSELNVNALLLGDSALYLCASSQRPLRRINEKLFFGSGTQLSVL.

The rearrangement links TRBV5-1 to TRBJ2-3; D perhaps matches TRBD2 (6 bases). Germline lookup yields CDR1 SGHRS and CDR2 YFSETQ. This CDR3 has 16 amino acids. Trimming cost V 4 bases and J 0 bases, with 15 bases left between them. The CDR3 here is CASSPVRETSTDTQYF. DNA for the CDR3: TGCGCCAGCAGCCCGGTCCGGGAGACTAGCACAGATACGCAGTATTTT.

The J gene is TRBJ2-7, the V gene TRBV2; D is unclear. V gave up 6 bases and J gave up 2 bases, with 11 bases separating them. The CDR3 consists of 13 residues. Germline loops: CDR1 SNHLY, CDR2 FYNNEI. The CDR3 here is CASSLFLAYEQYF. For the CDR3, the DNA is TGTGCCAGCAGCCTCTTTCTAGCCTACGAGCAGTACTTC.

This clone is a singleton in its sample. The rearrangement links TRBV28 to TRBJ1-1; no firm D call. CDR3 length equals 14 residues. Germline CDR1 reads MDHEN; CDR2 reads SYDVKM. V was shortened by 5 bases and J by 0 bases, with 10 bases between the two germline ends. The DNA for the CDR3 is TGTGCCAGCAGTGCTATGACACTGAACACTGAAGCTTTCTTT. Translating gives CASSAMTLNTEAFF. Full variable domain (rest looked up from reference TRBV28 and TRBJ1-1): DVKVTQSSRYLVKRTGEKVFLECVQDMDHENMFWYRQDPGLGLRLIYFSYDVKMKEKGDIPEGYSVSREKKERFSLILESASTNQTSMYLCASSAMTLNTEAFFGQGTRLTVV.

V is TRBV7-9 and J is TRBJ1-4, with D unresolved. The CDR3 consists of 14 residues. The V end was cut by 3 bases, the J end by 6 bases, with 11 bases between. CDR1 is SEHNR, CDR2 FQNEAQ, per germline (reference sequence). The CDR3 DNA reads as TGTGCCAGCAGCTTCGGCGGAAACTATGAAAAACTGTTTTTT. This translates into CASSFGGNYEKLFF.

The CDR3 sequence is CASSELGGLVNQPQHF. The CDR3 DNA follows: TGTGCCAGCAGTGAATTGGGGGGACTCGTCAATCAGCCCCAGCATTTT. The chain combines TRBV6-1 with TRBJ1-5; D possibly corresponds to TRBD1 (5 bases). Per the germline V gene, CDR1 is MNHNS and CDR2 is SASEGT. The ends were cut back, 2 bases at V and 3 bases at J, with 14 bases in the middle. The CDR3 covers 16 residues.

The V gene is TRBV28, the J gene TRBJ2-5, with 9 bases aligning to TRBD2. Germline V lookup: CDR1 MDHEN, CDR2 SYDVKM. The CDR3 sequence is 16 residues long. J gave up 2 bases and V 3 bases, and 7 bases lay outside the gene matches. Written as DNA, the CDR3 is TGTGCCAGCAGTTTGGAGCGGGAGGCCATGCAAGAGACCCAGTACTTC. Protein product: CASSLEREAMQETQYF.